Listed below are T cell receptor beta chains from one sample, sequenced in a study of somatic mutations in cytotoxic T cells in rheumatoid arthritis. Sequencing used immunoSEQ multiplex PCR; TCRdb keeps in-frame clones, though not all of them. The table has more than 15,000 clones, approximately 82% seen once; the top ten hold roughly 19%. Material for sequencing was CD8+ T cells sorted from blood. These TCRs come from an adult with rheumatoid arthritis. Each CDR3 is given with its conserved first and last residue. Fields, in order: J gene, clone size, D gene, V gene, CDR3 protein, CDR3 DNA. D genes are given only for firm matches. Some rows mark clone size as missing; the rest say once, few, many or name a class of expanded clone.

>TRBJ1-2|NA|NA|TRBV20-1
CSANRNYGYTF
TGCAGTGCTAACAGAAACTATGGCTACACCTTC
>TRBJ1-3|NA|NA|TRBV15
CATSPHRGGGNTIYF
TGTGCCACCAGCCCTCATCGGGGAGGTGGGAACACCATATATTTT
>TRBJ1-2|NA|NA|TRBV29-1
CSVEHRGWWPYGYTF
TGCAGCGTTGAACACCGAGGATGGTGGCCTTATGGCTACACCTTC
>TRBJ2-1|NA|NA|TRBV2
CASRAGTRSSYNEQFF
TGTGCCAGCAGGGCCGGGACACGGAGCTCCTACAATGAGCAGTTCTTC
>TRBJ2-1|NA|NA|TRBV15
CATSRVGRGFYGEQFF
TGTGCCACCAGCAGAGTTGGCAGGGGTTTTTACGGTGAGCAGTTCTTC
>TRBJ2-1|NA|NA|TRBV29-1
CSVEGRQALYNEQFF
TGCAGCGTTGAAGGGCGGCAGGCTCTCTACAATGAGCAGTTCTTC
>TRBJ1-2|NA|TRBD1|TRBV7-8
CASSMDRFNYGYTF
TGTGCCAGCAGTATGGACAGGTTTAACTATGGCTACACCTTC
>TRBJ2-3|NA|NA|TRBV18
CASSPDSGSSTDTQYF
TGTGCCAGCTCACCCGACAGCGGTTCTAGCACAGATACGCAGTATTTT
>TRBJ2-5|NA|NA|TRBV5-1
CASSPPHETQYF
TGCGCCAGCAGCCCACCCCACGAGACCCAGTACTTC
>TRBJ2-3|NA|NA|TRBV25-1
CASSESEGRPKDTQYF
TGTGCCAGCAGTGAATCCGAGGGCAGACCCAAAGATACGCAGTATTTT
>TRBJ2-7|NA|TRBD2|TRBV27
CASTRGTSGSNEQYF
TGTGCCAGCACCCGCGGCACTAGCGGGAGCAACGAGCAGTACTTC
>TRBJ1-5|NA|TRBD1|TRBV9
CASSDQPGTGAQPQHF
TGTGCCAGCAGCGACCAGCCCGGGACAGGGGCTCAGCCCCAGCATTTT
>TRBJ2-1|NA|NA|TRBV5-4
CASSERLGGLVEQFF
TGTGCCAGCAGCGAAAGACTAGGAGGGTTGGTTGAGCAGTTCTTC
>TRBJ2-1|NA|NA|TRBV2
CASSVRGSNEQFF
TGTGCCAGCAGTGTCAGGGGAAGCAATGAGCAGTTCTTC
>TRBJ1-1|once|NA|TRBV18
CASSPLPWGGDTEAFF
TGTGCCAGCTCACCACTCCCGTGGGGAGGAGACACTGAAGCTTTCTTT
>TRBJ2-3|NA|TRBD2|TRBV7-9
CASSLFPREAGGSTDTQYF
TGTGCCAGCAGCTTATTTCCGCGGGAGGCGGGAGGGAGCACAGATACGCAGTATTTT
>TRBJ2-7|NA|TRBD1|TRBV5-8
CASRHTGAPSYEQYF
TGTGCCAGCAGACATACAGGGGCTCCCTCCTACGAGCAGTACTTC
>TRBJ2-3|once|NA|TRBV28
CASTPLHLTDTQYF
TGTGCCAGCACACCACTCCATCTCACAGATACGCAGTATTTT
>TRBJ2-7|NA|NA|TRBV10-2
CASSESIGLSYEQYF
TGCGCCAGCAGTGAGTCGATCGGGCTCTCCTACGAGCAGTACTTC
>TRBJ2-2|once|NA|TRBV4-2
CASSQHSEALNTGELFF
TGTGCCAGCAGCCAACACAGTGAGGCTTTGAACACCGGGGAGCTGTTTTTT
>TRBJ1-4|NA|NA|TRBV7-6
CASSPVTGEKLFF
TGTGCCAGCAGCCCCGTCACGGGGGAAAAACTGTTTTTT
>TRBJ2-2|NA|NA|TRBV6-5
CASSPEFAARGELFF
TGTGCCAGCTCCCCAGAATTTGCGGCCCGCGGGGAGCTGTTTTTT
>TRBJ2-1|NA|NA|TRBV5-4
CAINRGGGLDNEQFF
TGTGCCATCAACCGAGGGGGAGGACTAGACAATGAGCAGTTCTTC
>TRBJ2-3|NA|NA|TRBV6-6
CASSYSDTDTQYF
TGTGCCAGCAGTTACTCAGACACAGATACGCAGTATTTT
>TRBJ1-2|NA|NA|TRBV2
CASSERGWNYGYTF
TGTGCCAGCAGTGAAAGGGGGTGGAACTATGGCTACACCTTC
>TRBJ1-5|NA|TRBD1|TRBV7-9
CASSLAGTGYNQPQHF
TGTGCCAGCAGCTTAGCCGGGACAGGATACAATCAGCCCCAGCATTTT
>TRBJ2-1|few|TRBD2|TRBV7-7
CASSPEMGLADEQFF
TGTGCTAGCAGCCCTGAGATGGGACTAGCAGATGAGCAGTTCTTC
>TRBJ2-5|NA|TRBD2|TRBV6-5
CASRRRGGRETQYF
TGTGCCAGCAGACGACGGGGGGGGCGTGAGACCCAGTACTTC
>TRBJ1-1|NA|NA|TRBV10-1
CASQKVLRQVSREAFF
TGCGCCAGCCAAAAAGTCCTTAGACAGGTCAGTCGTGAAGCTTTCTTT
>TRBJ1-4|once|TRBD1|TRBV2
CASTHRGPLSHEKLFF
TGTGCCAGCACTCACAGGGGTCCTCTCTCGCATGAAAAACTGTTTTTT
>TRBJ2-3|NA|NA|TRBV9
CASSVEGVPGTLQDTQYF
TGTGCCAGCAGCGTAGAGGGGGTACCGGGAACCCTTCAAGATACGCAGTATTTT
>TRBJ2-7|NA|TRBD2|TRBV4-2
CASSQELAGDWGDYEQYF
TGTGCCAGCAGCCAGGAACTAGCGGGAGATTGGGGGGATTACGAGCAGTACTTC
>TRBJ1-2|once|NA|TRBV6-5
CASSSGLPSDGYTF
TGTGCCAGCAGCTCAGGATTACCAAGCGATGGCTACACCTTC
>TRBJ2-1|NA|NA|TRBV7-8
CASSLRAGPWDNEQFF
TGTGCCAGCAGCTTACGGGCGGGACCATGGGACAATGAGCAGTTCTTC
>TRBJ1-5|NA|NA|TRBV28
CASSPPPGHRQPQHF
TGTGCCAGCAGTCCCCCGCCGGGACATCGTCAGCCCCAGCATTTT
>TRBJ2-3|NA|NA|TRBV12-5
CASGLVGQDTDTQYF
TGTGCTAGTGGTTTGGTAGGACAAGACACAGATACGCAGTATTTT
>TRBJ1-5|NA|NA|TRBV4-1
CASSQGHSNQPQHF
TGCGCCAGCAGCCAAGGGCATAGCAATCAGCCCCAGCATTTT